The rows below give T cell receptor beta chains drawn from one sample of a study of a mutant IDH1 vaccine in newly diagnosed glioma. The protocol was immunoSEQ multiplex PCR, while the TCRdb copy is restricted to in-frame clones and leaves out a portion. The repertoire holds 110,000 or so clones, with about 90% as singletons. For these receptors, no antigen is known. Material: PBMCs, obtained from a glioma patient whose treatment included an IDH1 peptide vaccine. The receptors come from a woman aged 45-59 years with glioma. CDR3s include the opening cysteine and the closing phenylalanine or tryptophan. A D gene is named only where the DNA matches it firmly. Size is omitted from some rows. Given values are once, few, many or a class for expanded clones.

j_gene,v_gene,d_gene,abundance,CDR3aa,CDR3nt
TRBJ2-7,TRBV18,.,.,CASSTDFSYEQYF,TGTGCCAGCTCGACGGACTTCTCCTACGAGCAGTACTTC
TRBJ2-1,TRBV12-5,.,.,CASGSHRASGYNEQFF,TGTGCTAGTGGTTCGCACAGGGCTTCAGGCTACAATGAGCAGTTCTTC
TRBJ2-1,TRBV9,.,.,CASSVARAVLRGTDEQFF,TGTGCCAGCAGCGTAGCTCGGGCAGTCCTAAGGGGCACCGATGAGCAGTTCTTC
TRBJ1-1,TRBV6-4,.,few,CASRVTGYHTEAFF,TGTGCCAGCAGGGTTACAGGGTACCACACTGAAGCTTTCTTT
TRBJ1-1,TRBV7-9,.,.,CASSRIDFRTEAFF,TGTGCCAGCAGCCGAATAGATTTCAGGACTGAAGCTTTCTTT
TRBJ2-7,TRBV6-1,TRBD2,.,CASSEGLADLYEQYF,TGTGCCAGCAGTGAAGGGCTAGCGGACCTTTACGAGCAGTACTTC
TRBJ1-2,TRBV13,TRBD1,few,CASSLYGTGSRGYTF,TGTGCCAGCAGCTTGTACGGGACAGGGAGCCGAGGCTACACCTTC
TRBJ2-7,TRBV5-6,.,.,CASSLAQTYEQYF,TGTGCCAGCAGCTTGGCCCAAACCTACGAGCAGTACTTC
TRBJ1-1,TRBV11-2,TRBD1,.,CASSLQGNSFF,TGTGCCAGCAGCCTACAGGGGAATTCTTTCTTT
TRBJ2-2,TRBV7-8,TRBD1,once,CASNRQGARSTGELFF,TGTGCCAGCAACAGACAGGGGGCGAGATCGACCGGGGAGCTGTTTTTT
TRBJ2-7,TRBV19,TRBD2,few,CASSARLAGGSSYEQYF,TGTGCCAGTAGTGCCCGACTAGCGGGAGGTTCCTCCTACGAGCAGTACTTC
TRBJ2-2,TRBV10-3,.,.,CATRDEPHTGELFF,TGTGCCACCCGCGATGAGCCTCACACCGGGGAGCTGTTTTTT
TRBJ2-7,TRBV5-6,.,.,CASSSTGTSSYEQYF,TGTGCCAGCAGCTCGACAGGGACTAGCTCCTACGAGCAGTACTTC
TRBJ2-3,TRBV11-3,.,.,CASSSWGSDTQYF,TGTGCCAGCAGCTCTTGGGGTAGTGATACGCAGTATTTT
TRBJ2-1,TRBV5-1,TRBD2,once,CASSLIAGKENEQFF,TGCGCCAGCAGCCTTATAGCGGGAAAGGAGAATGAGCAGTTCTTC
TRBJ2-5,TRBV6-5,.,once,CASSYSEGDGTQYF,TGTGCCAGCAGTTACTCTGAGGGGGATGGAACCCAGTACTTC
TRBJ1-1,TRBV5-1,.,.,CASSLTGRSNTEAFF,TGCGCCAGCAGCCTAACGGGACGCTCGAACACTGAAGCTTTCTTT
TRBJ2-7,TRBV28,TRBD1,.,CASSFKPGTGESYEQYF,TGTGCCAGCAGTTTCAAACCCGGGACAGGGGAATCCTACGAGCAGTACTTC
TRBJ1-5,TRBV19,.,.,CASKARPGYSNQPQHF,TGTGCCAGTAAGGCAAGGCCGGGTTATAGCAATCAGCCCCAGCATTTT
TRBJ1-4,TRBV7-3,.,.,CASSLHNEKLFF,TGTGCCAGCAGCTTACATAATGAAAAACTGTTTTTT
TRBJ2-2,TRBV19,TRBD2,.,CASRLRTSGTGELFF,TGTGCCAGTAGGTTGAGGACTAGCGGCACCGGGGAGCTGTTTTTT
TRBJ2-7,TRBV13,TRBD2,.,CASSSRKAGGIEQYF,TGTGCCAGCAGCTCCCGGAAAGCGGGAGGTATAGAGCAGTACTTC
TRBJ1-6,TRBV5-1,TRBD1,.,CASSLGQGAANSPLHF,TGCGCCAGCAGCCTAGGACAGGGGGCGGCAAATTCACCCCTCCACTTT
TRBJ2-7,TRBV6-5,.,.,CASSYSVHTYEQYF,TGTGCCAGCAGTTACTCGGTTCATACCTACGAGCAGTACTTC
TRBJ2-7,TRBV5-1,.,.,CASSIGTSSSYEQYF,TGCGCCAGCAGCATCGGGACGAGTAGCTCCTACGAGCAGTACTTC
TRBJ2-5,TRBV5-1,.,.,CASSLEGRSQETQYF,TGCGCCAGCAGCTTGGAGGGGAGGAGCCAAGAGACCCAGTACTTC
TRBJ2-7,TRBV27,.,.,CASTSNRNYEQYF,TGTGCCAGCACTTCGAACAGAAACTACGAGCAGTACTTC
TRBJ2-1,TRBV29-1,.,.,CSVDRGDSNEQFF,TGCAGCGTTGATCGTGGAGACTCCAATGAGCAGTTCTTC
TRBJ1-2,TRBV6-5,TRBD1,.,CASSTRQGRGYGYTF,TGTGCCAGCAGTACCCGACAGGGAAGGGGCTATGGCTACACCTTC
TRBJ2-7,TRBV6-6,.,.,CASSYSRGGYEQYF,TGTGCCAGCAGTTACTCGAGGGGGGGCTACGAGCAGTACTTC
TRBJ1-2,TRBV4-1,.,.,CASSQAQGPLNYGYTF,TGCGCCAGCAGCCAAGCACAGGGACCCTTGAACTATGGCTACACCTTC
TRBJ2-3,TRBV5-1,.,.,CASSLEDLFTDTQYF,TGCGCCAGCAGCTTGGAGGATCTCTTCACAGATACGCAGTATTTT
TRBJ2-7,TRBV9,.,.,CASSVAEGVYEQYF,TGTGCCAGCAGCGTAGCGGAGGGGGTATACGAGCAGTACTTC
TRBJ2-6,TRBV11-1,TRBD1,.,CASSSGTGTYSGANVLTF,TGTGCCAGCAGCTCCGGGACAGGGACTTACTCTGGGGCCAACGTCCTGACTTTC
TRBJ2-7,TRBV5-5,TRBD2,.,CASSYQGLADYYEQYF,TGTGCCAGCAGCTATCAGGGACTAGCGGACTACTACGAGCAGTACTTC
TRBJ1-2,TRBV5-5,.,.,CASSLDWGTPEGYTF,TGTGCCAGCAGCTTGGACTGGGGCACCCCGGAGGGCTACACCTTC
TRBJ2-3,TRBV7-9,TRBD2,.,CASGTAGRGTDTQYF,TGTGCCAGTGGCACAGCGGGACGGGGCACAGATACGCAGTATTTT
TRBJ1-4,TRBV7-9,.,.,CASSETGYNEKLFF,TGTGCCAGCAGCGAAACAGGGTATAATGAAAAACTGTTTTTT
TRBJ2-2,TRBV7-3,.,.,CASSNYNGELFF,TGTGCCAGCAGCAACTACAACGGGGAGCTGTTTTTT
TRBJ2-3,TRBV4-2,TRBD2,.,CASSQGAGGFADTQYF,TGTGCCAGCAGCCAGGGAGCGGGAGGGTTTGCAGATACGCAGTATTTT
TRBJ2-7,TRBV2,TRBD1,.,CASSVTGGYEQYF,TGTGCCAGCAGTGTAACAGGGGGGTACGAGCAGTACTTC
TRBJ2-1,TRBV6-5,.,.,CASSYRVGDEQFF,TGTGCCAGCAGTTACAGGGTTGGTGATGAGCAGTTCTTC
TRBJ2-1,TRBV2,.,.,CASNPDSYNEQFF,TGTGCCAGCAACCCGGACAGCTACAATGAGCAGTTCTTC
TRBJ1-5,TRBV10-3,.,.,CAISESWDQPQHF,TGTGCCATCAGTGAGTCCTGGGATCAGCCCCAGCATTTT
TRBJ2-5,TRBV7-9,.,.,CASRAGQETQYF,TGTGCCAGCAGGGCAGGGCAGGAGACCCAGTACTTC
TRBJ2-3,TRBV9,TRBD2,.,CASSVGAGAADTQYF,TGTGCCAGCAGCGTAGGGGCGGGAGCGGCAGATACGCAGTATTTT
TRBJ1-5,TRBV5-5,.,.,CASSWDLGSNQPQHF,TGTGCCAGCAGCTGGGACCTGGGGAGCAATCAGCCCCAGCATTTT
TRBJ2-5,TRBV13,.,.,CASSGPRRGMGQETQYF,TGTGCCAGCAGCGGGCCTCGCCGGGGAATGGGCCAAGAGACCCAGTACTTC
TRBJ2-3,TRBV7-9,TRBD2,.,CASSLGLAGKTDTQYF,TGTGCCAGCAGCTTAGGGCTAGCGGGAAAAACGGATACGCAGTATTTT
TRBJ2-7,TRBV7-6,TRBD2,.,CASSFTSGRGEQYF,TGTGCCAGCAGCTTTACTAGCGGGAGAGGGGAGCAGTACTTC
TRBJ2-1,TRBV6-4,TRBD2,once,CASSDTSGVSNEQFF,TGTGCCAGCAGTGACACTAGCGGGGTTAGTAATGAGCAGTTCTTC
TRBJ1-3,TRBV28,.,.,CASSAAGAIPPLSGNTIYF,TGTGCCAGCAGTGCCGCAGGGGCGATCCCTCCACTCTCTGGAAACACCATATATTTT